This T cell receptor (beta chain) was sequenced during a study of shared clonotypes between healthy human individuals. Germline CDR1 SSHAT, CDR2 FNYEAQ (reference sequence). The CDR3 length is 17 residues. General study findings and limits: It was only blood that was sampled, and tissue repertoires likely differ. Lower generation probabilities were found for non-shared clonotypes than for those shared by all four donors. Only a few donors were included, so the genetic and exposure-history diversity represented was limited.

Notes on this clone: Its target is not known. The junction departs from the called germline gene at one end, perhaps through a read error.

Some clones are missing from TCRdb's copy, which holds only in-frame ones; the method was immunoSEQ multiplex PCR. This sample yields about 2,500,000 clones, of which about 92% are seen a single time; about 0.13% belongs to the top ten. The source is a man aged 18 to 29 in good health. What was sequenced was naive CD4+ T cells sorted from blood. Regarding subset: CD45RA+ positively selected. This chain links TRBV7-7 with TRBJ2-3; 11 nucleotides align to TRBD2. DNA for the CDR3: TGTGCTAGCAGCCAAGGGACTAGCGGCCCTAGCACAGATACGCAGTATTTT. Translating gives CASSQGTSGPSTDTQYF.